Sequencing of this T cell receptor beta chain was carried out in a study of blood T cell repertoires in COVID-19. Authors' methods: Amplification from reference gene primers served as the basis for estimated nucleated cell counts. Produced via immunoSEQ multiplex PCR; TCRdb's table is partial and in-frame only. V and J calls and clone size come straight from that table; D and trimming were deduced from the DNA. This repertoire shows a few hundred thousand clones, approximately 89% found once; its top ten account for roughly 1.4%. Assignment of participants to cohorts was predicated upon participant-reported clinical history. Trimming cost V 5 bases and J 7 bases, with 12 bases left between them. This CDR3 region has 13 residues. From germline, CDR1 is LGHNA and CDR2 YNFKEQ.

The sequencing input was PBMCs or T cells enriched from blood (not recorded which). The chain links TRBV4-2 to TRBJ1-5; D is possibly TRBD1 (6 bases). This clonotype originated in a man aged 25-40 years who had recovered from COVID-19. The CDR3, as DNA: TGTGCCAGCAGCGCAGGGGAAGGGCAGCCCCAGCATTTT. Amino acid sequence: CASSAGEGQPQHF.